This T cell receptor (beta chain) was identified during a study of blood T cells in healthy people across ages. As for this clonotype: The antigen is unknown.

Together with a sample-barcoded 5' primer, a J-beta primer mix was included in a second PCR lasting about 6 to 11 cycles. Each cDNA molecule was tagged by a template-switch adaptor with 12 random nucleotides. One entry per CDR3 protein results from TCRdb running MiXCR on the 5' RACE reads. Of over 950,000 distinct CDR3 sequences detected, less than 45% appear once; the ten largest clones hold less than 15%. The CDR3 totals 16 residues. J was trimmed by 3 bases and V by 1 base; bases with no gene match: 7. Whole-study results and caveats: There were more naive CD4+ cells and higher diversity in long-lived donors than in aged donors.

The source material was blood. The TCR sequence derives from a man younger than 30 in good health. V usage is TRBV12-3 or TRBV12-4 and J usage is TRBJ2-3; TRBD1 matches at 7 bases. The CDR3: CASSLVSRGWTDTQYF. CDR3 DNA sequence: TGTGCCAGCAGTTTAGTCTCCAGGGGGTGGACAGATACGCAGTATTTT.